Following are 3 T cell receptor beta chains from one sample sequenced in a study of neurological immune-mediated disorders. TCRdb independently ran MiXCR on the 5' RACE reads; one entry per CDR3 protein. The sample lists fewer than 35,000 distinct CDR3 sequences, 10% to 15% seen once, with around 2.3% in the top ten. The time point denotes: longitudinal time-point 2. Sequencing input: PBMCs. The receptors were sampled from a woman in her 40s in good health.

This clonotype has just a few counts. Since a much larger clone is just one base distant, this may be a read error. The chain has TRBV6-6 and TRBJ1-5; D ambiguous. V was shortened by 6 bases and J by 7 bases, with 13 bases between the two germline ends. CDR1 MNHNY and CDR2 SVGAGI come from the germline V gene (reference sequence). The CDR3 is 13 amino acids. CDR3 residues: CASRHGLRQPQHF. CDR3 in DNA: TGTGCCAGCAGGCATGGTTTGCGACAGCCCCAGCATTTT.

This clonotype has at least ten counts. As DNA, the CDR3 is TGTGCCAGCAGTTCCTCGGGTGGCGGCTACACCTTC. It translates to CASSSSGGGYTF. The gene calls are TRBV6-1 and TRBJ1-2; no clear D gene. Trimming pared 5 bases from V and 8 bases from J, leaving 12 bases between. The germline gives CDR1 MNHNS, CDR2 SASEGT. The CDR3 runs 12 residues.

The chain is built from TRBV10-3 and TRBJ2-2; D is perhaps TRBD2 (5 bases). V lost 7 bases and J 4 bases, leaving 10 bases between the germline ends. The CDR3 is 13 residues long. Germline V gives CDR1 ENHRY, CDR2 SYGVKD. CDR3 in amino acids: CAITPEGTGELFF. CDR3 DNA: TGTGCCATCACCCCCGAGGGCACCGGGGAGCTGTTTTTT.